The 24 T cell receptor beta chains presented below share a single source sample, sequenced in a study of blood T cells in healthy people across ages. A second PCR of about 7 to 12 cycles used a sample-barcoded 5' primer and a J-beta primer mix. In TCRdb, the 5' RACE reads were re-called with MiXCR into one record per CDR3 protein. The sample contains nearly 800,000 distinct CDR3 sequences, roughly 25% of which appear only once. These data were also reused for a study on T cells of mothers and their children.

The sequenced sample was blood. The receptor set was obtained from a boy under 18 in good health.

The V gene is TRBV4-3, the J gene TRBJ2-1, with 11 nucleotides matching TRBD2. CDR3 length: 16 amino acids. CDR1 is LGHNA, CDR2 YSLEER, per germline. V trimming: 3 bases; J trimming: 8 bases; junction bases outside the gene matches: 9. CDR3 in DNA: TGCGCCAGCAGCCAGCAACTAGCGGGGGAGAGAGATGAGCAGTTCTTC. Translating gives CASSQQLAGERDEQFF.

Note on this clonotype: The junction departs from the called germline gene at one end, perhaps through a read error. The CDR3 nucleotides read TGTGCCAGCGGTGACTCTCGGGAAGAACACAATGAGCAGTTCTTC. This sequence encodes CASGDSREEHNEQFF. The rearrangement uses TRBV6-4 and TRBJ2-1; D may be TRBD2 (5 bases). The germline gives CDR1 MRHNA, CDR2 SNTAGT. CDR3 size: 15 residues.

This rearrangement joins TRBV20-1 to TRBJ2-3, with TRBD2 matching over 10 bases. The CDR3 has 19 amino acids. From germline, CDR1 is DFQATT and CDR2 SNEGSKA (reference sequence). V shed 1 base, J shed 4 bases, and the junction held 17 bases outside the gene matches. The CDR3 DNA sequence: TGCAGTGCTAGAGTCAAGCGGGGGGGCCAGGAGAAGTTCGCAGATACGCAGTATTTT. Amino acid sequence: CSARVKRGGQEKFADTQYF.

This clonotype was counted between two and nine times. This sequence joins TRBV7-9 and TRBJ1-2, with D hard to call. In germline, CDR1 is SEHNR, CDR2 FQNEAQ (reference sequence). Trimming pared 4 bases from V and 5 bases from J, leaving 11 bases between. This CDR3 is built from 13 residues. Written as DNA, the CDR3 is TGTGCCAGCAGCTCCCGGTCGGAGTATGGCTACACCTTC. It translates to CASSSRSEYGYTF.

The chain's CDR3 is CASSGTGEGNTGELFF. The CDR3 DNA sequence: TGTGCCAGCAGTGGGACGGGGGAGGGGAACACCGGGGAGCTGTTTTTT. The genes are TRBV3-1 and TRBJ2-2; 7 bases match TRBD2. CDR1 LGHDT and CDR2 YNNKEL come from the germline V gene (reference sequence). The CDR3 length is 16 residues. The V segment lost 6 bases and the J segment 1 base; nucleotides outside the gene matches: 8.

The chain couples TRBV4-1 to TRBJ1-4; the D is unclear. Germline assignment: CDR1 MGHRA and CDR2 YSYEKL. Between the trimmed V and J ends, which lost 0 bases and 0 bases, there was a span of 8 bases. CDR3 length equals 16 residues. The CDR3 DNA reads TGCGCCAGCAGCCAAGATAGTACAGCAACTAATGAAAAACTGTTTTTT. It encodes CASSQDSTATNEKLFF.

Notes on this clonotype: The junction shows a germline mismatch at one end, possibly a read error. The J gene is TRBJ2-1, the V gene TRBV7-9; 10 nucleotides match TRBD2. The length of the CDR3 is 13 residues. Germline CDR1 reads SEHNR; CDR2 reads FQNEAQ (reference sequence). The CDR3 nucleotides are TGTGCCGGCAGCGGGAGGGCCGCAAATGAGCAGTTCTTC. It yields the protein CAGSGRAANEQFF.

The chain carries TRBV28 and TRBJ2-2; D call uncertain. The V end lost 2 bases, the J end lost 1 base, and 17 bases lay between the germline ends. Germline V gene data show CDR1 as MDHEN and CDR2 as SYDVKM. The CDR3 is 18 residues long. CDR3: CASSLDLPLPRNTGELFF. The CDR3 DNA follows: TGTGCCAGCAGTTTAGACCTCCCCCTGCCAAGGAACACCGGGGAGCTGTTTTTT.

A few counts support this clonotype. Here the CDR3 DNA reads TGTGCCAGCAGTTTAGCTGGGACAGGGGGGGAGCAGTACTTC. Amino acids: CASSLAGTGGEQYF. V usage is TRBV12-3 or TRBV12-4 and J usage is TRBJ2-7; 11 bases are shared with TRBD1. The CDR3 runs 14 residues. Germline trimming cut 0 bases from V and 7 bases from J; bases unmatched to any gene: 2.

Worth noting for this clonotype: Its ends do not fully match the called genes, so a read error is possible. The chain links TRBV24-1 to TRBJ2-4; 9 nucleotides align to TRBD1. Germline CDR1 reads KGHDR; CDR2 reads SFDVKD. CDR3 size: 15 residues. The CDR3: CTTSDSDRGKNIQYF. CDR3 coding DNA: TGTACCACCAGTGATTCAGACAGGGGGAAAAACATTCAGTACTTC.

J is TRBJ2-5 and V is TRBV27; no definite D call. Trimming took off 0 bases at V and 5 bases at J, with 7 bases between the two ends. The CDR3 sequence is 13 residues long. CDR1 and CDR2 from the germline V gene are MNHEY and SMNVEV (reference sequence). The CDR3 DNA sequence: TGTGCCAGCAGTTTATCGAAGAAGGAGACCCAGTACTTC. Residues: CASSLSKKETQYF.

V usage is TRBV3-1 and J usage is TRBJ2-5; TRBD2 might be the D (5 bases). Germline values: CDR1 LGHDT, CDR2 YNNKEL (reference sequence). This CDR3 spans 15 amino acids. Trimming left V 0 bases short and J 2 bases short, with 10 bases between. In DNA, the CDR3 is TGTGCCAGCAGCCAAGAGAGGGCGGTGCAAGAGACCCAGTACTTC. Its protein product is CASSQERAVQETQYF.

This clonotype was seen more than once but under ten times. The CDR3 loop reads CSVEGSGQETQYF. In DNA form, the CDR3 reads TGCAGCGTTGAAGGATCTGGGCAAGAGACCCAGTACTTC. V and J are TRBV29-1 and TRBJ2-5; D is undetermined. V was cut by 1 base and J by 2 bases, with 8 bases left in between. The CDR3 loop spans 13 amino acids. CDR1 and CDR2 (germline): SQVTM, ANQGSEA.

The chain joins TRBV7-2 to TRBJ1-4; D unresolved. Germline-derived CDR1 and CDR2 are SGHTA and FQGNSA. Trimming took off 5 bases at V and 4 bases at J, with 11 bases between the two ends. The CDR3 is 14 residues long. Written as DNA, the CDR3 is TGTGCCAGCAGCCCGGGCAGTGGTAATGAAAAACTGTTTTTT. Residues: CASSPGSGNEKLFF.

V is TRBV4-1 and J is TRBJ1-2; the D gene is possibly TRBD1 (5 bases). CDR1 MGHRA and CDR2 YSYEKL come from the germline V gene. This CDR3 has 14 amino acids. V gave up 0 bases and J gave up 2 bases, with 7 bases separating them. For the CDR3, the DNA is TGCGCCAGCAGCCAAGATGGGGCCAACTATGGCTACACCTTC. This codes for CASSQDGANYGYTF.

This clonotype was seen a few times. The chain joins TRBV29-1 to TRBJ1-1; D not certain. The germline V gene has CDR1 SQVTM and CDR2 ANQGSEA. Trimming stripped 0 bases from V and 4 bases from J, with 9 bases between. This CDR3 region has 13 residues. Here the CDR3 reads CSVEDPLGTEAFF. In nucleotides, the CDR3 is TGCAGCGTTGAAGATCCCCTAGGCACTGAAGCTTTCTTT.

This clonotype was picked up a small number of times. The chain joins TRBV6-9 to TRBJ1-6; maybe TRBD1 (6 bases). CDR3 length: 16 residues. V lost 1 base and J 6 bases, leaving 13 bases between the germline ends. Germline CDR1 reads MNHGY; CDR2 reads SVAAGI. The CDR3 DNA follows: TGTGCCAGCAGTTATTGTAAACGCAGGGGTAATTCACCCCTCCACTTT. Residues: CASSYCKRRGNSPLHF.

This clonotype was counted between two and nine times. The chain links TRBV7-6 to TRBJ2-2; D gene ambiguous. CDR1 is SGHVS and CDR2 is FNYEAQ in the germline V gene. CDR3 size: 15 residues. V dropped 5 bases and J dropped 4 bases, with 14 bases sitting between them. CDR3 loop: CASSTLKFSTGELFF. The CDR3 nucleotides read TGTGCCAGCAGCACCTTAAAGTTTTCCACCGGGGAGCTGTTTTTT.

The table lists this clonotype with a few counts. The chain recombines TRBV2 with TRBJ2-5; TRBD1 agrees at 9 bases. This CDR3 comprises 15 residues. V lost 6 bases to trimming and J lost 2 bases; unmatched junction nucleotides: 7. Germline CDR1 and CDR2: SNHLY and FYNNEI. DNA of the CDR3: TGTGCCAGCAGGGCGGGACAGGGAAGGCAAGAGACCCAGTACTTC. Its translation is CASRAGQGRQETQYF. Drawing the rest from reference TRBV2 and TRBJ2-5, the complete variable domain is EPEVTQTPSHQVTQMGQEVILRCVPISNHLYFYWYRQILGQKVEFLVSFYNNEISEKSEIFDDQFSVERPDGSNFTLKIRSTKLEDSAMYFCASRAGQGRQETQYFGPGTRLLVL.

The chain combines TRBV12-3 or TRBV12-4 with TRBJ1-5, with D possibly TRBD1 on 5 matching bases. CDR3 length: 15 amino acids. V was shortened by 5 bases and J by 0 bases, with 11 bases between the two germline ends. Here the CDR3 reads CASSTRQYSNQPQHF. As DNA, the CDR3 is TGTGCCAGCAGTACCCGACAGTATAGCAATCAGCCCCAGCATTTT.

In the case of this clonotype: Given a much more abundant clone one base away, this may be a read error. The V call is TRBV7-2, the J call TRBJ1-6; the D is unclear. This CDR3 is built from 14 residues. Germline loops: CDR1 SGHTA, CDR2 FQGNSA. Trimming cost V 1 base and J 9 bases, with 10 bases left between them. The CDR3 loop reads CASSLGQLSSPLHF. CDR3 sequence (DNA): TGTGCCAGCAGCTTAGGTCAGCTTAGTTCACCCCTCCACTTT.

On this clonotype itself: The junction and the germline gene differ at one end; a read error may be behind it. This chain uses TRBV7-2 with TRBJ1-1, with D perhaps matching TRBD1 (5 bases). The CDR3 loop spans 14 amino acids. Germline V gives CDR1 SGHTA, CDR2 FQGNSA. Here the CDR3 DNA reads TGTGCCAGCAGCTTAGTCCCTGGGGGGGTGGGGGACCACTTT. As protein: CASSLVPGGVGDHF.

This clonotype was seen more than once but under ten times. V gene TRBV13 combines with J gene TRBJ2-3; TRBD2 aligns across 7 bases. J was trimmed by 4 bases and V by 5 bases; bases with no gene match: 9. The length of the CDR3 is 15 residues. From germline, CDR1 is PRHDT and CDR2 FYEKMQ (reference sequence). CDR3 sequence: CASSDSGAVADTQYF. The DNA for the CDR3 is TGTGCCAGCAGCGACAGCGGGGCGGTTGCAGATACGCAGTATTTT.

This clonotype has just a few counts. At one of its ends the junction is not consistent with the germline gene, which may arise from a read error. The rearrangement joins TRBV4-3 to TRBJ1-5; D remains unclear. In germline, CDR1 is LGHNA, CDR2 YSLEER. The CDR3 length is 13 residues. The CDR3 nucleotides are TGCGCCAGCAGCCAAGGGGCGGGCAGTCCCCAGCAATTT. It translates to CASSQGAGSPQQF.